The rows below give T cell receptor beta chains drawn from one sample of a study of cytomegalovirus exposure and HLA in healthy donors. The repertoire was sequenced with immunoSEQ multiplex PCR; TCRdb's copy has only in-frame clones and lacks some. Of 150,000 to 200,000 clones listed, 84% were seen once; the top ten hold approximately 6.5%. The sequencing sample was made of PBMCs. Receptor source: a man aged 50 to 59 in good health and CMV-seropositive. Both conserved end residues are part of each CDR3. D genes are given only for firm matches. Clone size, where shown, is once, few, many, or a class for clones that have expanded.

clone_size	v_call	j_call	d_call	cdr3_nt	cdr3_aa
.	TRBV11-2	TRBJ2-7	.	TGTGCCAGCAGCTTCAGCCCTCAGGATATCTACGAGCAGTACTTC	CASSFSPQDIYEQYF
.	TRBV6-5	TRBJ1-5	TRBD1	TGTGCCAGCGGACAGGGGGCTCCTCAGCCCCAGCATTTT	CASGQGAPQPQHF
.	TRBV7-3	TRBJ2-7	TRBD2	TGTGCCAGCAGCTTGGGGCTAGCGGGGCCCTACGAGCAGTACTTC	CASSLGLAGPYEQYF
few	TRBV7-6	TRBJ2-1	.	TGTGCCAGCAGCTTAGCGGAGGCAGGCGTGCAGTTCTTC	CASSLAEAGVQFF
once	TRBV6-1	TRBJ2-3	TRBD1	TGTGCCAGCAGTGGAAGTGACAGGGGGAGGGTTGGCACAGATACGCAGTATTTT	CASSGSDRGRVGTDTQYF
.	TRBV5-1	TRBJ2-5	.	TGTGCCAGCAGCTTTGGACAGCACCAAGAGACCCAGTACTTC	CASSFGQHQETQYF
.	TRBV7-8	TRBJ1-2	TRBD1	TGTGCCAGCAGCCCAGGGACAGGGGTTGGCTACACCTTC	CASSPGTGVGYTF
.	TRBV2	TRBJ1-2	.	TGTGCCAGCAGTTCCGGGTCCTATGGCTACACCTTC	CASSSGSYGYTF
.	TRBV5-1	TRBJ2-7	.	TGCGCCAGCAGCTTGGATGTCCGGGGACTCTACGAGCAGTACTTC	CASSLDVRGLYEQYF
.	TRBV5-1	TRBJ2-7	.	TGCGCCAGCAGAGGCAGGGAGGACGGCGAGCAGTACTTC	CASRGREDGEQYF
.	TRBV5-6	TRBJ1-2	TRBD1	TGTGCCAGCAGCTACGGGACAGTCCCTAACTATGGCTACACCTTC	CASSYGTVPNYGYTF
once	TRBV18	TRBJ2-2	.	TGTGCCAGCTCATTTACAGGGAACACCGGGGAGCTGTTTTTT	CASSFTGNTGELFF
.	TRBV7-9	TRBJ2-3	.	TGTGCCAGCAGCCCACGGACAGGACTAAGCACAGATACGCAGTATTTT	CASSPRTGLSTDTQYF
.	TRBV14	TRBJ2-1	.	TGTGCCAGCAGCCAAGGAGAGAATTCATACAATGAGCAGTTCTTC	CASSQGENSYNEQFF
.	TRBV5-1	TRBJ1-1	.	TGCGCCAGCAGCCCTTCGGGGAGGGAGGGCACTGAAGCTTTCTTT	CASSPSGREGTEAFF
.	TRBV19	TRBJ1-6	TRBD1	TGTGCCAGTAGTAATTACAGGGGATCGGGTAATTCACCCCTCCACTTT	CASSNYRGSGNSPLHF
.	TRBV19	TRBJ2-2	TRBD2	TGTGCCAGTAGTATAACGGCTAGCGGGGGGGCCGGGGCCGGGGAGCTGTTTTTT	CASSITASGGAGAGELFF
.	TRBV4-1	TRBJ1-1	.	TGCGCCAGCAGCCAAGATCAGGGGCACGTAGCTGGAAGCACTGAAGCTTTCTTT	CASSQDQGHVAGSTEAFF
.	TRBV6-4	TRBJ1-1	.	TGTGCCAGCTCGGCAGGGCCGAACACTGAAGCTTTCTTT	CASSAGPNTEAFF
.	TRBV18	TRBJ2-4	.	TGTGCCAGCTCACCAATGGCAGAAGCCAAAAACATTCAGTACTTC	CASSPMAEAKNIQYF
.	TRBV12-5	TRBJ2-1	TRBD1	TGTGCTAGTGCATCAACCAACAGGGGCAATGAGCAGTTCTTC	CASASTNRGNEQFF
.	TRBV5-6	TRBJ1-2	TRBD1	TGTGCCAGCAGCGCGTGGGTCGGAGGGGGCTTTGGCTACACCTTC	CASSAWVGGGFGYTF
.	TRBV19	TRBJ1-1	.	TGTGCCAGTAGTTCGTGGGAGGGGACGGACACTGAAGCTTTCTTT	CASSSWEGTDTEAFF
.	TRBV7-9	TRBJ2-1	.	TGTGCCAGCAGCTTAGAGGGAGACTCTGAGCAGTTCTTC	CASSLEGDSEQFF